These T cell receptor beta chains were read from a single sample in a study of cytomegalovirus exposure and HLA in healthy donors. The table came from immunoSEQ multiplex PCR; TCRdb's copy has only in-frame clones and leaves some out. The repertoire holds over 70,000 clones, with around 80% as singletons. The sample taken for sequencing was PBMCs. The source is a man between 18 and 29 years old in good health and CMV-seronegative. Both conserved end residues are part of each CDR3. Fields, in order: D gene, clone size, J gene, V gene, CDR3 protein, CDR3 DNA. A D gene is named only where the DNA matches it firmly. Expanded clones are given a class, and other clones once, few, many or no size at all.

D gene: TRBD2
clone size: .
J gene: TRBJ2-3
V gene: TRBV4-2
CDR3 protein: CASSEGTSGGRGTDTQYF
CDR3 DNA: TGTGCCAGCAGCGAAGGGACTAGCGGGGGCCGGGGCACAGATACGCAGTATTTT

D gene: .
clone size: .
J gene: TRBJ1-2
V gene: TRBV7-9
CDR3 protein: CASSLAGRVFGYTF
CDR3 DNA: TGTGCCAGCAGCTTAGCTGGCAGGGTATTTGGCTACACCTTC

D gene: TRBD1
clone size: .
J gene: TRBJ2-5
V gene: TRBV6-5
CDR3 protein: CASSYSQGDQETQYF
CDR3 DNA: TGTGCCAGCAGTTACAGTCAGGGGGACCAAGAGACCCAGTACTTC

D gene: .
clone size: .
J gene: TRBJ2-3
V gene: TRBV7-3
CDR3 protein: CASGTRGTDTQYF
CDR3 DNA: TGTGCCAGCGGGACCCGGGGGACAGATACGCAGTATTTT

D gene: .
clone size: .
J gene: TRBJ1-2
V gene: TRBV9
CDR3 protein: CASSQGNGYTF
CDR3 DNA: TGTGCCAGCAGCCAGGGGAATGGCTACACCTTC

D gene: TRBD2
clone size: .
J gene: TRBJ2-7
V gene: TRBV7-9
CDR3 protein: CASSPGGTSSYEQYF
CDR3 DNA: TGTGCCAGCAGCCCAGGAGGGACTAGCTCCTACGAGCAGTACTTC

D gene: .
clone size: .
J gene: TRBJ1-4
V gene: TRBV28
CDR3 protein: CASSLITTNEKLFF
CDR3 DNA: TGTGCCAGCAGTTTAATTACAACTAATGAAAAACTGTTTTTT

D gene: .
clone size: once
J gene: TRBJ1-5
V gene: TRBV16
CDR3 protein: CASSQGADRNQPQHF
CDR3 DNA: TGTGCCAGCAGCCAGGGGGCAGACCGCAATCAGCCCCAGCATTTT

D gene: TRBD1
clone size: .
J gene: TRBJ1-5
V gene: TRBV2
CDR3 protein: CASRGDRRGDQPQHF
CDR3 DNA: TGTGCCAGCAGGGGGGACAGGAGAGGAGATCAGCCCCAGCATTTT

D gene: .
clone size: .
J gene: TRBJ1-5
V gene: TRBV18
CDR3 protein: CASSTTGTGNQPQHF
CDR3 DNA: TGTGCCAGCTCAACCACGGGAACGGGCAATCAGCCCCAGCATTTT

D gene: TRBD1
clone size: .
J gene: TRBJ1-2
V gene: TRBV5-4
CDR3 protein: CASSSGQDLYGYTF
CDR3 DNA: TGTGCCAGCAGCTCCGGACAGGATCTCTATGGCTACACCTTC

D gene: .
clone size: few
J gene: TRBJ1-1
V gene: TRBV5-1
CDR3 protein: CASSLEAGENTEAFF
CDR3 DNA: TGCGCCAGCAGCTTGGAGGCAGGGGAGAACACTGAAGCTTTCTTT

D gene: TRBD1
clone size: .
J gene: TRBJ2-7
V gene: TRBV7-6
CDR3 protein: CASSSQLGTGVREQYF
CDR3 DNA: TGTGCCAGCAGCTCCCAACTCGGGACAGGGGTCCGCGAGCAGTACTTC

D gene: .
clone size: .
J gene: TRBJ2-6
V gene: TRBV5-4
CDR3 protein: CASSPPPGLPLANVLTF
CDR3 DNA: TGTGCCAGCAGCCCCCCCCCAGGACTCCCCCTGGCCAACGTCCTGACTTTC

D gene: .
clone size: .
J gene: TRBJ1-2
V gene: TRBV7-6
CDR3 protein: CASSGNRPDYGYTF
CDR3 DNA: TGTGCCAGCAGCGGCAATCGCCCCGACTATGGCTACACCTTC

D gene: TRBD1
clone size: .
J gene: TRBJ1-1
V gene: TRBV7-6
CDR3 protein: CASSLADGEGTGNVRGTEAFF
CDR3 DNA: TGTGCCAGCAGCTTAGCTGACGGGGAGGGGACAGGGAATGTTCGGGGCACTGAAGCTTTCTTT

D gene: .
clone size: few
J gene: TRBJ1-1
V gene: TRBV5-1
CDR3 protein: CASSLEPGRAEAFF
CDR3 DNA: TGCGCCAGCAGCTTGGAGCCAGGGCGCGCTGAAGCTTTCTTT

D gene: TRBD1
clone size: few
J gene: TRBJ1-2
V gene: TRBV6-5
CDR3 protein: CASRLTGENNGYTF
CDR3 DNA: TGTGCCAGCCGGCTGACAGGGGAAAATAATGGCTACACCTTC

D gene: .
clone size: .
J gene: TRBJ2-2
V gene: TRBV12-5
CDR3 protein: CASLLGGGGELFF
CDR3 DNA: TGTGCATCCCTGCTGGGGGGTGGCGGGGAGCTGTTTTTT

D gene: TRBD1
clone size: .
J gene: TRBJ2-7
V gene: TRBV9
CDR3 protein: CASSGGTGVYEQYF
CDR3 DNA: TGTGCCAGCAGCGGGGGGACAGGGGTCTACGAGCAGTACTTC

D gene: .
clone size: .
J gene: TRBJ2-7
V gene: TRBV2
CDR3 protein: CASSARGYEQYF
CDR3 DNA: TGTGCCAGCAGTGCTCGGGGCTACGAGCAGTACTTC

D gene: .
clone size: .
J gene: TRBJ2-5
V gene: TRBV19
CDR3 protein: CASSTTGGAEETQYF
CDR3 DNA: TGTGCCAGTAGTACAACAGGGGGGGCGGAAGAGACCCAGTACTTC

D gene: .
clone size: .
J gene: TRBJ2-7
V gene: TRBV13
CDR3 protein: CASSLRSVPYEQYF
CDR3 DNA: TGTGCCAGCAGCTTAAGAAGCGTGCCATACGAGCAGTACTTC

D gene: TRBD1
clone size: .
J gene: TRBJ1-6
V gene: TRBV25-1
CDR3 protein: CASSDPRDSPSYNSPLHF
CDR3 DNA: TGTGCCAGCAGTGACCCCCGGGACAGTCCGTCCTATAATTCACCCCTCCACTTT

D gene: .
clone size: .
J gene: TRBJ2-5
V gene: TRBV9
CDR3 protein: CASSVAVQAVPETQYF
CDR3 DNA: TGTGCCAGCAGCGTAGCTGTCCAGGCCGTCCCCGAGACCCAGTACTTC

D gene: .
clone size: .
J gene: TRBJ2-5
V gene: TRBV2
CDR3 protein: CASSEVGASKETQYF
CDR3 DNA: TGTGCCAGCAGTGAAGTGGGCGCCTCCAAAGAGACCCAGTACTTC